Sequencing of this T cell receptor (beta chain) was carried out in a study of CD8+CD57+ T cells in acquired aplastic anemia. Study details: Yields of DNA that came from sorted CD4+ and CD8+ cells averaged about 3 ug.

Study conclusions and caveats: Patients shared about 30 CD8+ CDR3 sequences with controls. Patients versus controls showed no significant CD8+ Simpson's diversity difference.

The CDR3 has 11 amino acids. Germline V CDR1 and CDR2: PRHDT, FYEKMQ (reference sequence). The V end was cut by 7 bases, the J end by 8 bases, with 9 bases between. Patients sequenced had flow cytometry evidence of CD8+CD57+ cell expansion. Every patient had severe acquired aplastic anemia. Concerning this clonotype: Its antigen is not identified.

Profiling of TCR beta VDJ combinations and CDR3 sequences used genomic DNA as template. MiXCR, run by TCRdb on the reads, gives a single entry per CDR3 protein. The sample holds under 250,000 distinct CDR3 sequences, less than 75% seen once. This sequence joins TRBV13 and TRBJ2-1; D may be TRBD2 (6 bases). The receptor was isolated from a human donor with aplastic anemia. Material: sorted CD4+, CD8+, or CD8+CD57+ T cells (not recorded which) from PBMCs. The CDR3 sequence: CASTLAHEQFF. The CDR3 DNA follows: TGTGCCAGCACCCTAGCGCATGAGCAGTTCTTC.